The present TCR beta chain was sequenced within a study of T cells in Graves' hyperthyroidism and ophthalmopathy. Germline V gene data show CDR1 as KGHDR and CDR2 as SFDVKD. There are 12 residues in the CDR3. With 3 bases removed from V and 1 base from J, the gap between germline ends came to 2 bases. Many counts were recorded for this clonotype. The study left out patients who had uncontrolled infection, other autoimmune disease, pregnancy or lactation. Diagnoses used clinical symptoms, serum thyroxine and TRAb, thyroid ultrasound and orbital computed tomography. Amplified TCR beta CDR3 regions came from RNA transcripts. HTBI primers drove first-round RT-PCR of the TCR CDR3. TCRdb recomputed calls from the multiplex PCR reads with MiXCR, one row per CDR3 protein. The sample records some 600,000 distinct CDR3 sequences, approximately 44% being singletons.

Sequenced sample: peripheral blood or thyroid tissue (not recorded which). The chain joins TRBV24-1 to TRBJ1-1, with unresolved D. The TCR sequence derives from a young woman with Graves' hyperthyroidism. This CDR3 reads CATSDPNTEAFF. The CDR3 DNA sequence: TGTGCCACCAGTGATCCGAACACTGAAGCTTTCTTT.